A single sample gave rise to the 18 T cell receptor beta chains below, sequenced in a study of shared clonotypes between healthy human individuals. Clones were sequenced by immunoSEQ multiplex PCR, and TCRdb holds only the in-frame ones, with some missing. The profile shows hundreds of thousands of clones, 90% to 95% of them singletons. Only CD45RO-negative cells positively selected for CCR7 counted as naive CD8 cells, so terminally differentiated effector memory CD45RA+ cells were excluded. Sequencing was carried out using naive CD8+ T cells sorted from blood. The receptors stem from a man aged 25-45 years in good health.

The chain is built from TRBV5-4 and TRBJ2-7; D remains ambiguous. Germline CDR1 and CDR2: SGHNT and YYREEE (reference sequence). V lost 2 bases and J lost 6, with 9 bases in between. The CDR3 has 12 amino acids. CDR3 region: CASSFYGSEQYF. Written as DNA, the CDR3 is TGTGCCAGCAGCTTCTACGGGTCCGAGCAGTACTTC.

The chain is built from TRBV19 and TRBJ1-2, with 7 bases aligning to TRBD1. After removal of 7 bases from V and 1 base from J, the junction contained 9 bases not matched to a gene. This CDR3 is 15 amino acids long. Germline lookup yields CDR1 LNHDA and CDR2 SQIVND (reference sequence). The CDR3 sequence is CASKKRQGFNYGYTF. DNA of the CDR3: TGTGCCAGTAAAAAGCGACAGGGATTTAACTATGGCTACACCTTC.

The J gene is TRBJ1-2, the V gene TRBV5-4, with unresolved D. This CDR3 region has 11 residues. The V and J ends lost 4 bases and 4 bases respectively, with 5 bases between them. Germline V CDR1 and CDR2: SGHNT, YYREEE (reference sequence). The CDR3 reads CASSDGYGYTF. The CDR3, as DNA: TGTGCCAGCAGCGACGGCTATGGCTACACCTTC. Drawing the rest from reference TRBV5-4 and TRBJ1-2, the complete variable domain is ETGVTQSPTHLIKTRGQQVTLRCSSQSGHNTVSWYQQALGQGPQFIFQYYREEENGRGNFPPRFSGLQFPNYSSELNVNALELDDSALYLCASSDGYGYTFGSGTRLTVV.

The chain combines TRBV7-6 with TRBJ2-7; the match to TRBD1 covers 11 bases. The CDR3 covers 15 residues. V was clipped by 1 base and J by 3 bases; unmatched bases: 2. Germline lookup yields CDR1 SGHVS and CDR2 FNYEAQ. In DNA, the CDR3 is TGTGCCAGCAGCTTAGAAGGGACAGGGGGCTACGAGCAGTACTTC. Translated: CASSLEGTGGYEQYF.

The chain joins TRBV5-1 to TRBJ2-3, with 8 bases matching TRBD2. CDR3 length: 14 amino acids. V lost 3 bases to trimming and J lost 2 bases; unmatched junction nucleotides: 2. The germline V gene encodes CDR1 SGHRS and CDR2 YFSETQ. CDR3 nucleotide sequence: TGCGCCAGCAGCTGGCGGGGGGCCACAGATACGCAGTATTTT. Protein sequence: CASSWRGATDTQYF.

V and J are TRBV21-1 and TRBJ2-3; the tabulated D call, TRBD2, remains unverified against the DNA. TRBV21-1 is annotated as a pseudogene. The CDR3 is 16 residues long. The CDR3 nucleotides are TGTGCCAGCAGCAAAGCTCCTAGCGGGAGTGCAGATACGCAGTATTTT. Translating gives CASSKAPSGSADTQYF.

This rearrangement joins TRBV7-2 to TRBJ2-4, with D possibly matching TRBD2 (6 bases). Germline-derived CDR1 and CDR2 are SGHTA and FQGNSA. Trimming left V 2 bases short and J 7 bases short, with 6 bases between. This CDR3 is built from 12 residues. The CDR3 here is CASSLRENIQYF. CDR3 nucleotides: TGTGCCAGCAGCTTACGGGAGAACATTCAGTACTTC.

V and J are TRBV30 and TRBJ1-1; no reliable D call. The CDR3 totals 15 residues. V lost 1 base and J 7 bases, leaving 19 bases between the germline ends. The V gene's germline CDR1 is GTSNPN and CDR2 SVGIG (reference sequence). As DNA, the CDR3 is TGTGCCTGGAGTGGAGACCGATATTCTCACGATGAAGCTTTCTTT. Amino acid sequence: CAWSGDRYSHDEAFF.

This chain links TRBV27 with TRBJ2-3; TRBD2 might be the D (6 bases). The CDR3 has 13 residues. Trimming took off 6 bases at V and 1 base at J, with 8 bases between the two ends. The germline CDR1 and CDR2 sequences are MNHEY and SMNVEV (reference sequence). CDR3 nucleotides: TGTGCCAGCAGGGCTAGCGGCACAGATACGCAGTATTTT. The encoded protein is CASRASGTDTQYF.

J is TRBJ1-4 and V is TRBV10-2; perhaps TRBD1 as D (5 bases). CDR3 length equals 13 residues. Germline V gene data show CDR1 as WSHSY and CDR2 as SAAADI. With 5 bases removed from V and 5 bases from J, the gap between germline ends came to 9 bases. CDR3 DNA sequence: TGCGCCAGCAGTTACGGGGGGAATGAAAAACTGTTTTTT. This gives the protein CASSYGGNEKLFF.

The CDR3 region is CASSFKGQGMGDTQYF. The CDR3, as DNA: TGTGCCAGCAGCTTCAAAGGACAGGGGATGGGAGATACGCAGTATTTT. The rearrangement links TRBV11-3 to TRBJ2-3; 9 positions agree with TRBD1. Losses at the gene ends were 3 bases for V and 5 bases for J; bases not matched to a gene: 9. CDR3 length equals 16 residues. Germline lookup yields CDR1 SGHNT and CDR2 YENEEA.

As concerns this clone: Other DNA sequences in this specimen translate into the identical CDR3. In DNA, the CDR3 is TGTGCCAGCAGTTTATTCCCAAATGAGCAGTTCTTC. This translates into CASSLFPNEQFF. This chain links TRBV28 with TRBJ2-1; D ambiguous. V lost 1 base, J lost 7 bases, and 5 bases lay in between. CDR1 and CDR2 (germline): MDHEN, SYDVKM. This CDR3 region has 12 residues. The complete variable domain, with remaining parts taken from reference TRBV28 and TRBJ2-1, reads DVKVTQSSRYLVKRTGEKVFLECVQDMDHENMFWYRQDPGLGLRLIYFSYDVKMKEKGDIPEGYSVSREKKERFSLILESASTNQTSMYLCASSLFPNEQFFGPGTRLTVL.

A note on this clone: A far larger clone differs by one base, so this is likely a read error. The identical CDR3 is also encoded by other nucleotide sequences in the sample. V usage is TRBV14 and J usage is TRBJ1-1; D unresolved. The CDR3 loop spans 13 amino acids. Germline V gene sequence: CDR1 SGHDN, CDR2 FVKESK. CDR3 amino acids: CASSPQRNTEAFF. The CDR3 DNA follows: TGCGCCAGCAGCCCCCAACGGAACACTGAAGCTTTCTTT.

CDR3 loop: CASSLGEDLTDTQYF. DNA for the CDR3: TGTGCCAGCAGTCTGGGGGAGGATTTGACAGATACGCAGTATTTT. The chain recombines TRBV28 with TRBJ2-3, with a tentative D call TRBD2 (6 bases). The CDR3 covers 15 residues. Per the germline V gene, CDR1 is MDHEN and CDR2 is SYDVKM. V was trimmed by 5 bases and J by 3 bases, leaving 15 bases between them.

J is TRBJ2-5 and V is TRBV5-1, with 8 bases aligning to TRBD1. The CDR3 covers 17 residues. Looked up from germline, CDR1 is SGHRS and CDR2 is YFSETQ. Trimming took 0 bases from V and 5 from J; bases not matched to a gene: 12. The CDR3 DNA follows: TGCGCCAGCAGCTTGGCCTCTACAGGGGGTAGAGGGGAGACCCAGTACTTC. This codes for CASSLASTGGRGETQYF.

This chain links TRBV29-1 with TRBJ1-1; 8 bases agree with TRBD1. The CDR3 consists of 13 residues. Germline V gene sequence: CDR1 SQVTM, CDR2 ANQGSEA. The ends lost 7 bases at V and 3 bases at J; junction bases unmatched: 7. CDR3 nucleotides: TGCAGCGCCAAGGACAGGGAGGACACTGAAGCTTTCTTT. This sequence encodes CSAKDREDTEAFF.

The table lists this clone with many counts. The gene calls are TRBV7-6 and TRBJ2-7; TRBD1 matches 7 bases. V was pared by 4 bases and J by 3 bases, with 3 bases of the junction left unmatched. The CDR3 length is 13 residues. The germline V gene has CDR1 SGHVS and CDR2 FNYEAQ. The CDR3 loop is CASSSGQNYEQYF. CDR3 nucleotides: TGTGCCAGCAGCTCGGGACAGAACTACGAGCAGTACTTC. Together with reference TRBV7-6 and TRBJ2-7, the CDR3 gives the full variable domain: GAGVSQSPRYKVTKRGQDVALRCDPISGHVSLYWYRQALGQGPEFLTYFNYEAQQDKSGLPNDRFSAERPEGSISTLTIQRTEQRDSAMYRCASSSGQNYEQYFGPGTRLTVT.

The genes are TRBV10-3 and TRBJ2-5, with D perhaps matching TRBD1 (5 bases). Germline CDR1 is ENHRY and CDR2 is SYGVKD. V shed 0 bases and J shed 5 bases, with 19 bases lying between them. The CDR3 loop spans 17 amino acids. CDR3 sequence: CAISESSPWGRAETQYF. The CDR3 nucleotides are TGTGCCATCAGTGAGTCAAGCCCCTGGGGCAGGGCGGAGACCCAGTACTTC.